Listed below are T cell receptor beta chains from one sample, sequenced in a study of blood T cell repertoires in COVID-19. Profiling relied on immunoSEQ multiplex PCR, and the TCRdb table lists in-frame clones only, not all of them. The repertoire holds around 250,000 clones, with around four fifths as singletons. The sample comprised PBMCs or T cells enriched from blood (not recorded which). The receptors here all came from a man aged 25-40 years with acute COVID-19. CDR3s include the opening cysteine and the closing phenylalanine or tryptophan. The D gene is left open where the match is weak. Clone size is given for some rows only: seen once, a few or many times, or a class if the clone is expanded.

length	V	D	J	size	CDR3	DNA
15	TRBV19	.	TRBJ2-1	.	CASSIAREGSNEQFF	TGTGCCAGTAGTATAGCTCGGGAAGGGTCCAATGAGCAGTTCTTC
14	TRBV7-9	.	TRBJ2-3	.	CASREAGGGDTQYF	TGTGCCAGCAGAGAGGCCGGAGGTGGGGATACGCAGTATTTT
10	TRBV19	.	TRBJ1-2	.	CASKEVGYTF	TGTGCCAGTAAGGAGGTTGGCTACACCTTC
11	TRBV19	.	TRBJ1-1	.	CASTTATEAFF	TGTGCCAGTACGACAGCGACTGAAGCTTTCTTT
14	TRBV6-1	TRBD1	TRBJ1-2	once	CASSDRGQGKGYTF	TGTGCCAGCAGTGACAGAGGACAGGGGAAAGGCTACACCTTC
14	TRBV19	.	TRBJ1-1	.	CASTAGPYRPEAFF	TGTGCCAGTACTGCGGGACCTTATCGTCCTGAAGCTTTCTTT
14	TRBV10-3	TRBD1	TRBJ1-2	.	CAISEGEGARGYTF	TGTGCCATCAGTGAAGGAGAGGGGGCTCGAGGCTACACCTTC
13	TRBV6-2/TRBV6-3	.	TRBJ2-1	.	CASSATGFTEQFF	TGTGCCAGCAGTGCAACAGGGTTTACTGAGCAGTTCTTC
15	TRBV9	.	TRBJ2-1	.	CASSERGEDTNEQFF	TGTGCCAGCAGCGAGAGAGGGGAGGATACCAATGAGCAGTTCTTC
12	TRBV24-1	.	TRBJ1-2	.	CATSGGLYGYTF	TGTGCCACCAGTGGGGGGCTCTATGGCTACACCTTC
16	TRBV5-1	TRBD1	TRBJ1-1	.	CASSYHRGRGRTEAFF	TGCGCCAGCAGCTACCACAGGGGTCGGGGACGCACTGAAGCTTTCTTT
15	TRBV19	.	TRBJ1-5	.	CASSPFDRSNQPQHF	TGTGCCAGTAGCCCCTTTGACAGGAGCAATCAGCCCCAGCATTTT
20	TRBV4-2	TRBD2	TRBJ2-2	few	CASSQALPGLAGGTTGELFF	TGTGCCAGCAGCCAAGCTCTCCCGGGACTAGCGGGAGGTACCACCGGGGAGCTGTTTTTT
16	TRBV27	.	TRBJ2-1	.	CASSLLNGRTYNEQFF	TGTGCCAGCAGTTTATTAAACGGGAGAACCTACAATGAGCAGTTCTTC
14	TRBV5-1	TRBD1	TRBJ2-2	.	CASGKDRATGELFF	TGCGCCAGCGGAAAAGACAGGGCTACCGGGGAGCTGTTTTTT
13	TRBV30	TRBD1	TRBJ2-1	.	CAWSGTVLNEQFF	TGTGCCTGGAGCGGGACAGTGTTGAATGAGCAGTTCTTC